This T cell receptor beta chain emerged from a study of PD-L1 blockade in urothelial cancer. Across the study: Starting around 2014, patients were given atezolizumab (1,200 mg intravenously every 3 weeks). Samples came from 3 weeks, at the second dose, and 6 weeks into treatment. T cells were recovered from blood samples at a median of roughly 150,000. General study points: Durable-benefit cases showed more tumor-associated blood clone expansion at 3 weeks.

The assay was immunoSEQ multiplex PCR, and TCRdb's table has in-frame clones only and misses some. The data show around 45,000 clones, 88% seen once. As regards this clone: Its antigen is currently unknown.

The CDR3 loop spans 14 amino acids. From germline, CDR1 is MRHNA and CDR2 SNTAGT. The ends were cut back, 6 bases at V and 3 bases at J, with 14 bases in the middle. Sequences were derived from PBMCs, sampled around atezolizumab (anti-PD-L1) treatment. This clonotype originated in a woman in her fifties or sixties with urothelial cancer. The rearrangement joins TRBV6-4 to TRBJ1-1, with a weak D call TRBD1 (6 bases). CDR3: CASSSGVGDTEAFF. CDR3 DNA sequence: TGTGCCAGCAGCTCAGGGGTGGGCGACACTGAAGCTTTCTTT.